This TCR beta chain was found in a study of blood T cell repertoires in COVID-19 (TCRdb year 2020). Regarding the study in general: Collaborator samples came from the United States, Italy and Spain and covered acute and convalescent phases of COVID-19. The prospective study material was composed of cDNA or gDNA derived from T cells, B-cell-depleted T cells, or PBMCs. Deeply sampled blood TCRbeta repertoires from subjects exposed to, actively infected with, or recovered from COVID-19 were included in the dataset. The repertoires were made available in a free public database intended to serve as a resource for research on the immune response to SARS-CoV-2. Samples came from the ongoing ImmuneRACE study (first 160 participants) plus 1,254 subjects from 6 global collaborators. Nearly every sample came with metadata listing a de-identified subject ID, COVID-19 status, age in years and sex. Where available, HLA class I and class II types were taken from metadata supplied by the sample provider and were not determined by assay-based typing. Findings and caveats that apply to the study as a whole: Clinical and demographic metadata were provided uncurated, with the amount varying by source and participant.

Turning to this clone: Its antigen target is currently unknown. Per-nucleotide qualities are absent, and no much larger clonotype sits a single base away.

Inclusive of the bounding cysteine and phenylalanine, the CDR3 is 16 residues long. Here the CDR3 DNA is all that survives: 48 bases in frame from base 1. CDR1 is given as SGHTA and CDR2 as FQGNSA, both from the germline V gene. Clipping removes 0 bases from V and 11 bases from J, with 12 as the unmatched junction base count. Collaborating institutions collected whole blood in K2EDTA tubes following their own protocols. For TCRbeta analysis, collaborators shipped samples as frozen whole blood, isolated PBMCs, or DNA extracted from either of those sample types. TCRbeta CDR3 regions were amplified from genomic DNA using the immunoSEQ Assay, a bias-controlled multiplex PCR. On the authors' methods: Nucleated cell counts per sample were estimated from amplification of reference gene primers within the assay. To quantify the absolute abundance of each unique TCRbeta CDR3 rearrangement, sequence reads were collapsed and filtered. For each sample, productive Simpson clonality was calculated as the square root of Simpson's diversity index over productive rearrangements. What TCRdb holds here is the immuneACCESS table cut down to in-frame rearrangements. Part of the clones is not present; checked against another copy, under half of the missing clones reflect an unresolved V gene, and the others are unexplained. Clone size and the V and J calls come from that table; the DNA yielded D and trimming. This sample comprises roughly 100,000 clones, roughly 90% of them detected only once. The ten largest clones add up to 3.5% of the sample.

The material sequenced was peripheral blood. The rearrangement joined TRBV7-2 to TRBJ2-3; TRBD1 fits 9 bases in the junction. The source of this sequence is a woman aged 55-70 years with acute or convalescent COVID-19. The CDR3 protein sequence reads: CASSLAPTGGSRGQYF. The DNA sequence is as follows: TGTGCCAGCAGCTTAGCCCCCACAGGGGGCTCTCGTGGGCAGTATTTT.